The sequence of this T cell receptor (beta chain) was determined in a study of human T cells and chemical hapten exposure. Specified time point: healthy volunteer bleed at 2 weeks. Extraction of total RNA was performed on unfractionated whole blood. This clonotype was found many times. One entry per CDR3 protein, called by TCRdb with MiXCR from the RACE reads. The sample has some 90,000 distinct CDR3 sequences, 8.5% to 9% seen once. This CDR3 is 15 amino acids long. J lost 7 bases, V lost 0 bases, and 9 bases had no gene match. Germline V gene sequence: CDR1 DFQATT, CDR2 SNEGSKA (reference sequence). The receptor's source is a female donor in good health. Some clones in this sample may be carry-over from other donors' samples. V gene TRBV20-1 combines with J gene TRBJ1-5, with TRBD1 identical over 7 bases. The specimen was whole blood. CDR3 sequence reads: CSAREGGQGGQPQHF. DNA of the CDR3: TGCAGTGCTAGAGAGGGAGGGCAGGGGGGACAGCCCCAGCATTTT.